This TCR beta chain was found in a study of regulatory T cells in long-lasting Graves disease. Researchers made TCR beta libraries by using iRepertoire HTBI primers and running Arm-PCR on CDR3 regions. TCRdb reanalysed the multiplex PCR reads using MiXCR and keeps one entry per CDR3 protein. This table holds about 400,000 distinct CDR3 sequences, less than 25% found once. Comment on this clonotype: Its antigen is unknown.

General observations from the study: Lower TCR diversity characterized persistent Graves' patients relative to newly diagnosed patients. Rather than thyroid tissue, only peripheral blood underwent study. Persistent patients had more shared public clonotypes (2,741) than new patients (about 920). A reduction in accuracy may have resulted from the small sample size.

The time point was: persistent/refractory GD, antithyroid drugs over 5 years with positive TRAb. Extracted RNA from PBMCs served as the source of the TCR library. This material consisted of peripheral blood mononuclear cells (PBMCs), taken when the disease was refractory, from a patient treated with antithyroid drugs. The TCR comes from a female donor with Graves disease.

This CDR3 is CAITQGPNTGELFF. The CDR3 DNA sequence: TGTGCCATCACACAGGGACCGAACACCGGGGAGCTGTTTTTT. The chain couples TRBV10-3 to TRBJ2-2, with D possibly matching TRBD1 (6 bases). The length of the CDR3 is 14 residues. V lost 7 bases, J lost 0 bases, and 9 bases lay in between. In germline, CDR1 is ENHRY, CDR2 SYGVKD.